This T cell receptor (beta chain) was sequenced in a study of T cell changes during pregnancy in multiple sclerosis. Clones were read by immunoSEQ multiplex PCR, and TCRdb kept only the in-frame ones, dropping some. The sample includes under 50,000 clones, 95% seen only once; the top ten take over 4.5%. The junction had 5 bases not matched to a gene; V was cut back by 4 bases and J by 4 bases. Germline lookup yields CDR1 SGHTA and CDR2 FQGNSA. This CDR3 contains 14 residues. The material sequenced was CD8+ T cells from peripheral blood mononuclear cells, taken in the first trimester of pregnancy. The receptor was isolated from a female donor with multiple sclerosis, enrolled in a pregnancy study. The rearrangement uses TRBV7-2 and TRBJ1-1, with 8 bases aligning to TRBD1. For the CDR3, the DNA is TGTGCCAGCAGCTGGACGACAGGGGCCACTGAAGCTTTCTTT. Amino acids: CASSWTTGATEAFF.